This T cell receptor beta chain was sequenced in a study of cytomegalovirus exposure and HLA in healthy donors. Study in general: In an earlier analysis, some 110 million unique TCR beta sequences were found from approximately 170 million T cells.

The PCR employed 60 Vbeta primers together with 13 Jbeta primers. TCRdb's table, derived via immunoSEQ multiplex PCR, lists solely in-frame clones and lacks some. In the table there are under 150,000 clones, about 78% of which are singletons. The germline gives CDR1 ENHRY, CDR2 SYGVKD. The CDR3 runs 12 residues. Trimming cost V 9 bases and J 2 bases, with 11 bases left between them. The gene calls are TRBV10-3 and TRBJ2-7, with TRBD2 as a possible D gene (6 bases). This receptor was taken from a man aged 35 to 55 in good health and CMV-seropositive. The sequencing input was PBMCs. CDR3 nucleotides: TGTGCCATAGGGGACTCCACCTACGAGCAGTACTTC. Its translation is CAIGDSTYEQYF.